These 22 T cell receptor beta chains came from one sample sequenced in a study of blood T cell repertoires in COVID-19. This table comes from immunoSEQ multiplex PCR, and its TCRdb copy is limited to in-frame clones, with some not included. The sample lists 150,000 to 200,000 clones, around 83% occurring once. Material for sequencing was peripheral blood. These receptors were collected from a man aged 35 to 55 with acute or convalescent COVID-19.

The genes are TRBV9 and TRBJ2-5; 9 bases align to TRBD2. The germline gives CDR1 SGDLS, CDR2 YYNGEE. The CDR3 contains 16 residues. The ends lost 4 bases at V and 2 bases at J; junction bases unmatched: 9. The CDR3 region has the DNA TGTGCCAGCAGCTCAGGGGGGACTAGCCCACAAGAGACCCAGTACTTC. Translation gives CASSSGGTSPQETQYF.

With regard to this clone: One end of the junction fails to match germline, which may point to a read error. V gene TRBV12-3 or TRBV12-4 combines with J gene TRBJ1-2; D perhaps matches TRBD1 (6 bases). CDR3 size: 10 residues. CDR3 in amino acids: CASSFRTVLF. Written as DNA, the CDR3 is TGTGCCAGCAGTTTCCGGACAGTCCTCTTC.

The J gene is TRBJ2-3, the V gene TRBV5-6; TRBD1 matches 7 bases. The V gene's germline CDR1 is SGHDT and CDR2 YYEEEE. V lost 0 bases, J lost 9 bases, and 10 bases stayed unmatched. This CDR3 has 15 residues. The CDR3 loop is CASSLATGSLWTQYF. CDR3 nucleotide sequence: TGTGCCAGCAGCTTGGCGACAGGGAGCCTGTGGACGCAGTATTTT.

In its sample, this clone was seen once. The chain couples TRBV9 to TRBJ1-6; D ambiguous. The germline gives CDR1 SGDLS, CDR2 YYNGEE. Trimming stripped 1 base from V and 10 bases from J, with 9 bases between. This CDR3 has 13 amino acids. The chain's CDR3 is CASSVSTGSPLHF. The CDR3 region has the DNA TGTGCCAGCAGCGTAAGTACGGGGTCACCCCTCCACTTT. Supplemented by reference TRBV9 and TRBJ1-6, the full variable domain reads DSGVTQTPKHLITATGQRVTLRCSPRSGDLSVYWYQQSLDQGLQFLIQYYNGEERAKGNILERFSAQQFPDLHSELNLSSLELGDSALYFCASSVSTGSPLHFGNGTRLTVT.

In its sample, this clone was seen a few times. The chain combines TRBV9 with TRBJ1-1, with TRBD1 as a possible D gene (6 bases). Trimming stripped 0 bases from V and 4 bases from J, with 13 bases between. The CDR3 runs to 15 residues. Germline V CDR1 and CDR2: SGDLS, YYNGEE. CDR3 bases: TGTGCCAGCAGCGTAGTTTCGGGGGGCGGCACTGAAGCTTTCTTT. It encodes CASSVVSGGGTEAFF.

The CDR3 region has the DNA TGTGCCTGGAGCCCTAGCGGGGTCGCCGGGGAGCTGTTTTTT. Its protein is CAWSPSGVAGELFF. The genes are TRBV30 and TRBJ2-2; 9 bases are a match to TRBD2. Germline assignment: CDR1 GTSNPN and CDR2 SVGIG (reference sequence). The CDR3 is 14 amino acids. The V segment lost 3 bases and the J segment 6 bases; nucleotides outside the gene matches: 5.

V is TRBV9 and J is TRBJ1-3; TRBD1 aligns across 10 bases. Looked up from germline, CDR1 is SGDLS and CDR2 is YYNGEE. There are 16 residues in the CDR3. Losses at the gene ends were 3 bases for V and 7 bases for J; bases not matched to a gene: 10. CDR3: CASSAGTGTGANTIYF. The CDR3 nucleotides read TGTGCCAGCAGCGCAGGGACGGGGACAGGGGCCAACACCATATATTTT. The entire variable domain, with the rest obtained from reference TRBV9 and TRBJ1-3, is as follows: DSGVTQTPKHLITATGQRVTLRCSPRSGDLSVYWYQQSLDQGLQFLIQYYNGEERAKGNILERFSAQQFPDLHSELNLSSLELGDSALYFCASSAGTGTGANTIYFGEGSWLTVV.

The chain is built from TRBV4-3 and TRBJ2-5, with D unresolved. Germline values: CDR1 LGHNA, CDR2 YSLEER. CDR3 length: 14 amino acids. V dropped 1 base and J dropped 0 bases, with 6 bases sitting between them. The CDR3 spells CASSQGQYQETQYF. For the CDR3, the DNA is TGCGCCAGCAGCCAAGGGCAGTACCAAGAGACCCAGTACTTC.

V and J are TRBV9 and TRBJ2-1, with 14 bases identical to TRBD2. V was clipped by 4 bases and J by 8 bases; unmatched bases: 11. Germline V gene sequence: CDR1 SGDLS, CDR2 YYNGEE. The CDR3 has 17 residues. The CDR3 region is CASSLLAGTSGGDEQFF. For the CDR3, the DNA is TGTGCCAGCAGCTTATTGGCCGGGACTAGCGGGGGTGATGAGCAGTTCTTC.

This chain connects TRBV11-2 to TRBJ2-2; 9 bases map to TRBD1. CDR3 length: 16 amino acids. Germline V gives CDR1 SGHAT, CDR2 FQNNGV. V shed 5 bases, J shed 7 bases, and the junction held 11 bases outside the gene matches. Here the CDR3 reads CASSLGGTGFLGELFF. In DNA, the CDR3 is TGTGCCAGCAGCCTGGGGGGGACAGGGTTTCTCGGGGAGCTGTTTTTT.

As DNA, the CDR3 is TGTGCCAGCTCTGAGGGACAGCTCTTTGAAGCTTTCTTT. This gives the protein CASSEGQLFEAFF. The V and J genes are TRBV18 and TRBJ1-1, with TRBD1 identical over 7 bases. V lost 6 bases, J lost 7 bases, and 8 bases stayed unmatched. CDR1 KGHSH and CDR2 LQKENI come from the germline V gene. CDR3 length: 13 residues.

The chain recombines TRBV5-6 with TRBJ1-2; D remains unclear. This CDR3 has 15 residues. V lost 4 bases and J lost 0, with 13 bases in between. The germline V gene has CDR1 SGHDT and CDR2 YYEEEE. CDR3 sequence: CASSPPPLSNYGYTF. The CDR3 DNA reads TGTGCCAGCAGCCCTCCTCCACTGTCTAACTATGGCTACACCTTC.

This sequence joins TRBV3-1 (or the pseudogene TRBV3-2) and TRBJ2-3; TRBD1 is a possible D gene (7 bases). The germline gives CDR1 LGHDT, CDR2 YNNKEL (reference sequence). The CDR3 totals 15 residues. V gave up 2 bases and J gave up 3 bases, with 12 bases separating them. The CDR3 loop reads CASSQSRGRTDTQYF. The CDR3 DNA is TGTGCCAGCAGCCAATCCAGGGGGAGGACAGATACGCAGTATTTT.

This clone was seen only once. This rearrangement joins TRBV28 to TRBJ2-1; TRBD2 matches 15 bases. Germline CDR1 and CDR2: MDHEN and SYDVKM. V lost 5 bases, J lost 4 bases, and 3 bases stayed unmatched. The CDR3 has 16 residues. The DNA for the CDR3 is TGTGCCAGCAGTACAGGGACTAGCGGGGGGTACAATGAGCAGTTCTTC. Protein product: CASSTGTSGGYNEQFF.

This clone was observed a single time. The rearrangement joins TRBV5-1 to TRBJ1-4; no reliable D call. There are 14 residues in the CDR3. V lost 0 bases and J lost 5, with 8 bases in between. Germline values: CDR1 SGHRS, CDR2 YFSETQ. The CDR3 coding sequence is TGCGCCAGCAGCTTGGGAGGATTAAATGAAAAACTGTTTTTT. This sequence encodes CASSLGGLNEKLFF.

The chain carries TRBV5-1 and TRBJ2-5; TRBD2 aligns across 8 bases. The CDR3 extends over 16 amino acids. The trim removed 0 bases at V and 3 bases at J, leaving 7 bases unmatched. In germline, CDR1 is SGHRS, CDR2 YFSETQ. The CDR3 DNA reads TGCGCCAGCAGCTTGGGGGTTGCAGCGGGGGAAGAGACCCAGTACTTC. Protein product: CASSLGVAAGEETQYF.

This sequence joins TRBV11-2 and TRBJ2-3; perhaps TRBD1 as D (6 bases). The length of the CDR3 is 14 residues. Looked up from germline, CDR1 is SGHAT and CDR2 is FQNNGV. V was trimmed by 4 bases and J by 0 bases, leaving 8 bases between them. CDR3 DNA: TGTGCCAGCAGCTGGGGGCTCAGCACAGATACGCAGTATTTT. The encoded protein is CASSWGLSTDTQYF.

The chain recombines TRBV7-3 with TRBJ1-1; maybe TRBD1 (6 bases). Germline CDR1 and CDR2: SGHTA and FQGTGA. Trimming removed 1 base at V and 9 bases at J, with 12 bases between. This CDR3 is 13 amino acids long. The CDR3: CASSLNGQSQAFF. Here the CDR3 DNA reads TGTGCCAGCAGCTTAAATGGACAGTCACAAGCTTTCTTT.

J is TRBJ2-2 and V is TRBV7-8, with 9 bases matching TRBD1. The germline V gene encodes CDR1 SGHVS and CDR2 FQNEAQ. This CDR3 contains 19 residues. With V trimmed by 0 bases and J by 0 bases, 8 bases remained unmatched. The CDR3 sequence: CASSLAPGQGPPNTGELFF. The CDR3 nucleotides are TGTGCCAGCAGCTTAGCCCCTGGACAGGGGCCCCCGAACACCGGGGAGCTGTTTTTT.

The chain carries TRBV7-9 and TRBJ1-3, with D perhaps TRBD1 (6 bases). The CDR3 is 13 amino acids. The germline gives CDR1 SEHNR, CDR2 FQNEAQ (reference sequence). Trimming removed 8 bases from V and 7 bases from J, with 15 bases in between. DNA of the CDR3: TGTGCCAGCCCGGGGGGGGCTCGGAACACCATATATTTT. Protein: CASPGGARNTIYF.

The chain combines TRBV12-3 or TRBV12-4 with TRBJ1-1; perhaps TRBD1 as D (5 bases). The germline V and J ends were trimmed by 6 bases and 11 bases, with 19 bases remaining between them. The CDR3 is 13 residues long. CDR3 DNA sequence: TGTGCCAGCAGGCCACTGGGGGGGATCAGGGCTTTCTTT. Its translation: CASRPLGGIRAFF.

V usage is TRBV19 and J usage is TRBJ1-4, with D perhaps matching TRBD1 (5 bases). The CDR3 runs to 16 residues. Germline V gene lookup returns CDR1 LNHDA and CDR2 SQIVND (reference sequence). The V gene lost 5 bases and the J gene lost 0 bases, with 13 bases spanning the gap. CDR3 region: CASSPLQTATNEKLFF. CDR3 DNA sequence: TGTGCCAGTAGTCCTCTTCAGACAGCAACTAATGAAAAACTGTTTTTT.